This T cell receptor (beta chain) came from a study of CXCR3-negative and CXCR3-positive naive CD8 T cells. Concerning this clonotype: Its specificity is unknown.

The study's findings and limits: Naive subsets were similarly diverse, while memory CD8+ repertoires were much less diverse.

The germline CDR1 and CDR2 sequences are LNHNV and YYDKDF (reference sequence). This CDR3 is 14 amino acids long. Within the CD8+ T cell compartment, naive cells were CD45RO-CCR7+CD27+CD95-. It was by 5' RACE with UMI labels that the TRB cDNA libraries were prepared. TCRdb derives one entry per CDR3 protein from the 5' RACE reads, leaving out DNA. The sample holds 45,000 to 65,000 distinct CDR3 sequences. This receptor was identified in a human donor in good health. Some clones in this sample may be carry-over from other donors' samples. The specimen was naive CXCR3- CD8+ T cells from blood. Subset denoted: CD45RO-CCR7+CD27+CD95- naive CD8+ T cells lacking CXCR3 (TNR3-). The chain recombines TRBV15 with TRBJ2-3. The CDR3 loop reads CATYGSTSTDTQYF.